Listed below are T cell receptor beta chains from one sample, sequenced in a study of vaccination effects on CD4 cells after COVID-19. Antigens of these TCRs are unknown. Some clones are missing from TCRdb's copy, which holds only in-frame ones; the method was immunoSEQ multiplex PCR. The table shows 42,000 or so clones, with about 68% occurring only once. The starting material was CD4+ T cells from PBMCs cultured with a peptide pool, obtained before COVID-19 vaccination. The source of these receptors is a human donor who had a prior SARS-CoV-2 infection. Each CDR3 is given with its conserved first and last residue. The order of the fields is J gene, D gene, V gene, clone size, CDR3 protein, CDR3 DNA. The D gene is left open where the match is weak. Size is stated for part of the rows, as once, few or many counts, or as a class when the clone is expanded.

TRBJ1-6 - TRBV5-1 - CASSLGSANSPLHF TGCGCCAGCAGCTTGGGGTCAGCGAATTCACCCCTCCACTTT
TRBJ2-5 - TRBV11-3 - CASSLGGAGARETQYF TGTGCCAGCTCCCTGGGGGGGGCGGGGGCCCGGGAGACCCAGTACTTC
TRBJ1-2 TRBD1 TRBV7-2 - CASTATGGVGYTF TGTGCCAGCACCGCTACAGGGGGCGTAGGCTACACCTTC
TRBJ2-5 TRBD2 TRBV7-2 - CASSLGSGSEETQYF TGTGCCAGCAGCTTAGGTAGCGGGAGCGAAGAGACCCAGTACTTC
TRBJ2-7 TRBD1 TRBV9 once CASSPPGDRYYEQYF TGTGCCAGCAGCCCTCCGGGGGACAGGTACTACGAGCAGTACTTC
TRBJ2-5 TRBD2 TRBV9 - CASSAGTSGYQETQYF TGTGCCAGCAGCGCAGGGACTAGCGGTTACCAAGAGACCCAGTACTTC
TRBJ2-7 TRBD1 TRBV6-5 - CASRVTGNYEQYF TGTGCCAGCAGGGTGACAGGGAACTACGAGCAGTACTTC
TRBJ2-4 - TRBV5-1 once CASSLEGVAKNIQYF TGCGCCAGCAGCTTGGAGGGGGTAGCCAAAAACATTCAGTACTTC
TRBJ1-5 - TRBV2 once CASSGAGEQEYSNQPQHF TGTGCCAGCAGTGGCGCAGGAGAACAGGAATATAGCAATCAGCCCCAGCATTTT
TRBJ2-7 - TRBV7-8 - CASSFPGHSSYEQYF TGTGCCAGCAGCTTTCCGGGACACAGCTCCTACGAGCAGTACTTC
TRBJ1-1 - TRBV10-3 - CAISESTATEAFF TGTGCCATCAGTGAGTCGACAGCAACTGAAGCTTTCTTT
TRBJ2-7 - TRBV5-1 - CASSLARSNTGEQYF TGCGCCAGCAGCTTGGCCAGGTCAAATACGGGGGAGCAGTACTTC
TRBJ2-2 TRBD2 TRBV4-2 once CASSQDNGLAGGRGGELFF TGTGCCAGCAGCCAAGACAACGGACTAGCGGGAGGGCGAGGCGGGGAGCTGTTTTTT
TRBJ2-5 - TRBV7-8 - CASSYIRLAETQYF TGTGCCAGCAGCTACATAAGACTGGCAGAGACCCAGTACTTC
TRBJ1-1 - TRBV5-1 - CASSPGQNRNTEAFF TGCGCCAGCAGCCCCGGACAGAATAGGAACACTGAAGCTTTCTTT
TRBJ2-1 TRBD2 TRBV11-3 - CASSLGTSSYNEQFF TGTGCCAGCAGCTTAGGGACTAGCAGTTACAATGAGCAGTTCTTC
TRBJ1-2 - TRBV2 - CASSVTDYEEGYTF TGTGCCAGCAGTGTGACAGACTACGAGGAGGGCTACACCTTC
TRBJ2-2 - TRBV5-1 few CASSLLTETGELFF TGCGCCAGCAGCCTACTTACTGAGACCGGGGAGCTGTTTTTT
TRBJ2-2 - TRBV5-4 - CASSRPAGELFF TGTGCCAGCAGCCGGCCCGCCGGGGAGCTGTTTTTT
TRBJ2-3 TRBD2 TRBV10-3 - CAIKNLAGGDTQYF TGTGCCATCAAAAACCTAGCGGGGGGTGATACGCAGTATTTT
TRBJ2-3 - TRBV5-6 - CASSLAGASDTQYF TGTGCCAGCAGCTTGGCGGGAGCCTCAGATACGCAGTATTTT
TRBJ1-6 - TRBV9 few CASSVGMDSPLHF TGTGCCAGCAGCGTAGGGATGGATTCACCCCTCCACTTT
TRBJ1-1 - TRBV4-2 - CASSPSTANTEAFF TGTGCCAGCAGCCCGTCGACAGCCAACACTGAAGCTTTCTTT
TRBJ1-1 - TRBV6-2/TRBV6-3 once CASSFSREEMNTEAFF TGTGCCAGCAGTTTTTCCCGGGAGGAAATGAACACTGAAGCTTTCTTT
TRBJ1-4 TRBD1 TRBV19 - CASQDRVNEKLFF TGTGCCAGTCAGGACAGGGTTAATGAAAAACTGTTTTTT
TRBJ2-1 - TRBV3-1/TRBV3-2 - CASSPREQYNEQFF TGTGCCAGCAGCCCTCGGGAGCAATACAATGAGCAGTTCTTC
TRBJ1-1 TRBD1 TRBV15 - CATSTYPGTGSTEAFF TGTGCCACCAGCACCTATCCCGGGACAGGGTCCACTGAAGCTTTCTTT
TRBJ2-7 - TRBV11-2 - CASSLEGAAAYEQYF TGTGCCAGCAGCTTAGAAGGTGCGGCGGCATACGAGCAGTACTTC
TRBJ2-3 - TRBV10-3 - CAISEETRTDTQYF TGTGCCATCAGTGAGGAAACCCGCACAGATACGCAGTATTTT
TRBJ1-1 - TRBV7-3 - CASSLNGITEAFF TGTGCCAGCAGCTTAAACGGCATCACTGAAGCTTTCTTT
TRBJ1-1 - TRBV18 - CASSPQGLTEAFF TGTGCCAGCTCACCTCAGGGTCTTACTGAAGCTTTCTTT
TRBJ1-3 - TRBV5-1 - CASSLAGPGGGNTIYF TGCGCCAGCAGCTTGGCCGGTCCGGGGGGTGGAAACACCATATATTTT
TRBJ2-1 - TRBV25-1 - CASSVRGGLHNEQFF TGTGCCAGCAGTGTCAGGGGAGGACTACACAATGAGCAGTTCTTC
TRBJ2-1 - TRBV14 - CASSQLGEVGNEQFF TGTGCCAGCAGCCAATTAGGGGAAGTAGGGAATGAGCAGTTCTTC
TRBJ2-5 - TRBV9 - CASSVEGGGETQYF TGTGCCAGCAGCGTAGAAGGGGGAGGCGAGACCCAGTACTTC
TRBJ2-3 TRBD2 TRBV30 - CAWRDRGVTDTQYF TGTGCCTGGAGGGACCGGGGGGTCACAGATACGCAGTATTTT
TRBJ2-3 TRBD1 TRBV6-5 - CASRAGGADTQYF TGTGCCAGCAGGGCAGGGGGCGCAGATACGCAGTATTTT
TRBJ1-3 - TRBV13 - CASSLVAGTSGNTIYF TGTGCCAGCAGCTTAGTGGCAGGGACCTCGGGAAACACCATATATTTT
TRBJ1-2 - TRBV7-9 once CATSGGGYGYTF TGTGCCACCTCGGGGGGAGGCTATGGCTACACCTTC
TRBJ1-1 - TRBV25-1 few CASSPRGEAFF TGTGCCAGCAGTCCAAGAGGTGAAGCTTTCTTT
TRBJ1-1 TRBD1 TRBV6-6 - CASSDSGGNTEAFF TGTGCCAGCAGTGATTCAGGGGGGAACACTGAAGCTTTCTTT
TRBJ2-1 TRBD2 TRBV6-1 - CASSSGSSYNEQFF TGTGCCAGCAGTAGCGGGAGCTCCTACAATGAGCAGTTCTTC